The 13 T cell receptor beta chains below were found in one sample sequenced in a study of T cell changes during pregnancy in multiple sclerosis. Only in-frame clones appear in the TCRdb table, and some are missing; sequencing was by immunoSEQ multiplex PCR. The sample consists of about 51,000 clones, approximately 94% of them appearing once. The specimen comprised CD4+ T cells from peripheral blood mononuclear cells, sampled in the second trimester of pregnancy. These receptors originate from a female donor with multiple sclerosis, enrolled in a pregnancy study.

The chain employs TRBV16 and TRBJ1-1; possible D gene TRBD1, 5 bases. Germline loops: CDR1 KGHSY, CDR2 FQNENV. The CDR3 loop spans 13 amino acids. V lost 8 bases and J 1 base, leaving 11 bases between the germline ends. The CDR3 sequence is CASQTQGNTEAFF. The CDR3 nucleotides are TGTGCCAGCCAGACTCAGGGGAACACTGAAGCTTTCTTT.

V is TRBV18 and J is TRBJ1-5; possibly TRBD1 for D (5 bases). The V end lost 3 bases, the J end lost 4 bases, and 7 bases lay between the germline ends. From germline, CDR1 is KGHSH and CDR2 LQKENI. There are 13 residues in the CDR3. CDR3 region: CASSPAGNQPQHF. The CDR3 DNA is TGTGCCAGCTCACCGGCAGGGAATCAGCCCCAGCATTTT.

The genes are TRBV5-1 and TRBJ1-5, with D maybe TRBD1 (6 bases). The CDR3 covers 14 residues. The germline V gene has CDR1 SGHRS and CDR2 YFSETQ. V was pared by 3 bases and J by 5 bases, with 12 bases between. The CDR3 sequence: CASSYTGLHQPQHF. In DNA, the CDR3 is TGCGCCAGCAGCTATACAGGGTTGCATCAGCCCCAGCATTTT.

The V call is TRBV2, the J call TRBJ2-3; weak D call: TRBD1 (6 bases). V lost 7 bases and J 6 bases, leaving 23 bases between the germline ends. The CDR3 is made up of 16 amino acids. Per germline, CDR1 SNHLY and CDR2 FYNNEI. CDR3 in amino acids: CASMTGFGQGTDTQYF. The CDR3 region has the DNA TGTGCCAGCATGACGGGGTTTGGGCAGGGGACGGATACGCAGTATTTT.

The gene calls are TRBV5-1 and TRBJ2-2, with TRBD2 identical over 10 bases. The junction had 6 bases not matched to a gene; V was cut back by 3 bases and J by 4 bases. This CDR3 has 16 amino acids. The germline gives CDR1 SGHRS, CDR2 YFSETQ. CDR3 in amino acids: CASSYLAGATTGELFF. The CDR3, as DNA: TGCGCCAGCAGCTACCTAGCGGGGGCCACCACCGGGGAGCTGTTTTTT.

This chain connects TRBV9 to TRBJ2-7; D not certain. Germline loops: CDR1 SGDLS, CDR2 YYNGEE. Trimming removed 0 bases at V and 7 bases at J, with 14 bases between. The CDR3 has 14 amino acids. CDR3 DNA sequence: TGTGCCAGCAGCGTAGTGGCGACCGACGGGGAGCAGTACTTC. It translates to CASSVVATDGEQYF.

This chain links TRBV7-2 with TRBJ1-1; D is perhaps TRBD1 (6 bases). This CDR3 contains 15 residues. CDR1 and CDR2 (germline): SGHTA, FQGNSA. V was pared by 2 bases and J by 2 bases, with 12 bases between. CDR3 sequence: CASSLFGDINTEAFF. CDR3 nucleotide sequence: TGTGCCAGCAGCTTATTTGGGGACATCAACACTGAAGCTTTCTTT.

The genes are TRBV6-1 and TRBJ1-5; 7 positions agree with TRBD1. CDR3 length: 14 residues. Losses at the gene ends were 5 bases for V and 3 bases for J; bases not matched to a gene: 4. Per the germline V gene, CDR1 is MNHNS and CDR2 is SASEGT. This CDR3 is CASSSGQFNQPQHF. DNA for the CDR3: TGTGCCAGCAGTTCGGGACAGTTCAATCAGCCCCAGCATTTT.

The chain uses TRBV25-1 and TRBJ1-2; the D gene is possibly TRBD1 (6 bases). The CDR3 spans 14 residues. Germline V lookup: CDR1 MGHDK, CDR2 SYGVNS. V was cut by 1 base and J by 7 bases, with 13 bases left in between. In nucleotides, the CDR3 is TGTGCCAGCAGTGAATCGGTTCCAGGGGTTGGCTACACCTTC. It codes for CASSESVPGVGYTF.

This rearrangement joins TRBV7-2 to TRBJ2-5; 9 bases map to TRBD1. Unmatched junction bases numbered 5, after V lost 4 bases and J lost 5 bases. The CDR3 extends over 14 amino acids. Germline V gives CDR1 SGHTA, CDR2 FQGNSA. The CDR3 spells CASSSTGGWETQYF. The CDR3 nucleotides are TGTGCCAGCAGCTCTACAGGGGGCTGGGAGACCCAGTACTTC.

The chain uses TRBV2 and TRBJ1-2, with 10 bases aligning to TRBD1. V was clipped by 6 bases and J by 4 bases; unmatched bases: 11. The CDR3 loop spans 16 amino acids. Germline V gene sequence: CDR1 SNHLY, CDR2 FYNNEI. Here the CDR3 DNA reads TGTGCCAGCAGCGATGACAGGGGGCGACGGAGCTATGGCTACACCTTC. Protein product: CASSDDRGRRSYGYTF.

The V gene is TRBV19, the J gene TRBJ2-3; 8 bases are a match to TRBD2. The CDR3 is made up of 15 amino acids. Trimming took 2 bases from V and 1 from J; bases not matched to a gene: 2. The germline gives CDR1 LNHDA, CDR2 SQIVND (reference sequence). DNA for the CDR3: TGTGCCAGTAGTATAACAGCGGGGGGCACAGATACGCAGTATTTT. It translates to CASSITAGGTDTQYF.

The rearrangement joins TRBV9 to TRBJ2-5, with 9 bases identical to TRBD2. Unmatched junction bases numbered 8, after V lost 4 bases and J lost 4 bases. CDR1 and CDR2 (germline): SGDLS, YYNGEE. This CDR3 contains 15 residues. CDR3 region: CASSPRAGGGETQYF. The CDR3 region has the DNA TGTGCCAGCAGCCCTAGGGCGGGGGGGGGAGAGACCCAGTACTTC. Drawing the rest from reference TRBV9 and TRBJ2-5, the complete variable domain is DSGVTQTPKHLITATGQRVTLRCSPRSGDLSVYWYQQSLDQGLQFLIQYYNGEERAKGNILERFSAQQFPDLHSELNLSSLELGDSALYFCASSPRAGGGETQYFGPGTRLLVL.